The rows below give T cell receptor beta chains drawn from one sample of a study of cytomegalovirus exposure and HLA in healthy donors. The data were produced by immunoSEQ multiplex PCR, yet TCRdb's version contains in-frame clones alone and is incomplete. This sample has some 90,000 clones, with under 70% found just once. The sample comprised PBMCs. The receptors were sampled from a middle-aged man in good health and CMV-seronegative. CDR3s leave out the opening cysteine and the closing phenylalanine or tryptophan. The order of the fields is CDR3 protein, V gene, J gene.

SARVNTGELF	TRBV29-1	TRBJ2-2
ASSSVGGSTEAF	TRBV9	TRBJ1-1
ASSFLQMNTEAF	TRBV28	TRBJ1-1
ASTGTGGKLTEAF	TRBV2	TRBJ1-1
ASSEYRNTEAF	TRBV10-2	TRBJ1-1
ASSPQVKVLNTGELF	TRBV19	TRBJ2-2
ASSSPRGHDTGELF	TRBV18	TRBJ2-2
ASSPTGGRPNEQF	TRBV6-5	TRBJ2-1
ASSEGQGNSYEQY	TRBV5-1	TRBJ2-7
ASSFGDRNYEQY	TRBV28	TRBJ2-7
ASRLQGGHNQPQH	TRBV19	TRBJ1-5
ASSPRGTDTQY	TRBV7-9	TRBJ2-3
ASSLQGYTEAF	TRBV18	TRBJ1-1
SVQASNQPQH	TRBV29-1	TRBJ1-5
ASTPFLAGIYNEQF	TRBV7-9	TRBJ2-1
ASNPWDRGSGGYT	TRBV28	TRBJ1-2
ASSLGTSGYYEQY	TRBV5-4	TRBJ2-7
ASSTGLREKLF	TRBV2	TRBJ1-4
ASSARDRGYEQY	TRBV6-5	TRBJ2-7
ASSEYAVTANYGYT	TRBV19	TRBJ1-2
ASSLLEGQLNTGELF	TRBV18	TRBJ2-2